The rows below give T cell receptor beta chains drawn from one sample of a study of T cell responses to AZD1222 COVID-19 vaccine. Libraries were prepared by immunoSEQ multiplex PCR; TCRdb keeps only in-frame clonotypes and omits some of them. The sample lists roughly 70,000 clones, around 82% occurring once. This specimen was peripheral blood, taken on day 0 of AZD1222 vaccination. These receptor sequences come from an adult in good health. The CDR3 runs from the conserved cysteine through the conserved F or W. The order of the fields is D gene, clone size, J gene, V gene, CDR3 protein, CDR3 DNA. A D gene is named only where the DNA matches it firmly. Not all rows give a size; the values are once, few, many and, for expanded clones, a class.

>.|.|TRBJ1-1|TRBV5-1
CASSQGGTRLLGTEAFF
TGCGCCAGCAGCCAGGGTGGGACAAGGTTATTAGGAACTGAAGCTTTCTTT
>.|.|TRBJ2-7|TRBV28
CASRTSYEQYF
TGTGCCAGCAGGACGTCCTACGAGCAGTACTTC
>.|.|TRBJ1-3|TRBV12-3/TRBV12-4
CASSFSAGNTIYF
TGTGCCAGCAGTTTTAGTGCTGGAAACACCATATATTTT
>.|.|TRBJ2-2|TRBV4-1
CASSQGTPGTGELFF
TGCGCCAGCAGCCAAGGTACCCCGGGCACCGGGGAGCTGTTTTTT
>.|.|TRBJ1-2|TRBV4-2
CASSQDEVYGYTF
TGTGCCAGCAGCCAAGATGAGGTCTATGGCTACACCTTC
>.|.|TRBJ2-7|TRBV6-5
CASSRTETSYEQYF
TGTGCCAGCAGCCGGACAGAGACGTCCTACGAGCAGTACTTC
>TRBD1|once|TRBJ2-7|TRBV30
CAWNKGASKYEQYF
TGTGCCTGGAATAAGGGGGCGTCTAAGTACGAGCAGTACTTC
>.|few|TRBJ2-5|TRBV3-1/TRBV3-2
CASSPRGPETQYF
TGTGCCAGCAGCCCCCGGGGACCAGAGACCCAGTACTTC
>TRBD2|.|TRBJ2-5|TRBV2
CASARLAGSQETQYF
TGTGCCAGCGCGAGACTAGCGGGAAGCCAAGAGACCCAGTACTTC
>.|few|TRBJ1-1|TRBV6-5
CASSLKGWTEAFF
TGTGCCAGCAGTTTGAAGGGTTGGACTGAAGCTTTCTTT
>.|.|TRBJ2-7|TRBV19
CASSNLGYEQYF
TGTGCCAGTAGTAATCTAGGCTACGAGCAGTACTTC
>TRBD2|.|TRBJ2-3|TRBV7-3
CASSPAGGGMPDTQYF
TGTGCCAGCAGCCCAGCCGGCGGGGGGATGCCAGATACGCAGTATTTT
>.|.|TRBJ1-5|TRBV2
CASSARVQPQHF
TGTGCCAGCTCCGCCAGGGTTCAGCCCCAGCATTTT
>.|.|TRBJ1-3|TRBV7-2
CASSPRHTIYF
TGTGCCAGCAGCCCCCGCCACACCATATATTTT
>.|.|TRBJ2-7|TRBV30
CAWSVFEYEQYF
TGTGCCTGGAGTGTCTTCGAGTACGAGCAGTACTTC
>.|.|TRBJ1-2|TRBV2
CASSGQGYGYTF
TGTGCCAGCAGTGGGCAGGGCTATGGCTACACCTTC
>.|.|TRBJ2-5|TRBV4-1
CASSQEDFTEGGETQYF
TGCGCCAGCAGCCAAGAGGACTTCACTGAGGGCGGAGAGACCCAGTACTTC
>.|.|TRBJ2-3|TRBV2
CASRLGYTDTQYF
TGTGCCAGCAGACTGGGGTACACAGATACGCAGTATTTT
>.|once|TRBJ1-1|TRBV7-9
CASSQNMNTEAFF
TGTGCCAGCAGCCAAAACATGAACACTGAAGCTTTCTTT
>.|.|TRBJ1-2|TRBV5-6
CASSSLQVQGLGYTF
TGTGCCAGCAGCTCCCTCCAGGTCCAGGGACTGGGCTACACCTTC
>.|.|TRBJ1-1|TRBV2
CASSEGLAANTEAFF
TGTGCCAGCAGTGAGGGATTGGCAGCGAACACTGAAGCTTTCTTT
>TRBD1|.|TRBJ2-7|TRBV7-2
CASSFNSGGYEQYF
TGTGCCAGCAGCTTTAATTCAGGGGGCTACGAGCAGTACTTC
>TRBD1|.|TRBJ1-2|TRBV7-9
CASSWGQGAIYGYTF
TGTGCCAGCAGCTGGGGACAGGGGGCGATCTATGGCTACACCTTC
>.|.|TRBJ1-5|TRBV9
CASGRTGDRNQPQHF
TGTGCCAGCGGACGGACGGGTGACAGGAATCAGCCCCAGCATTTT
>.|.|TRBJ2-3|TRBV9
CASSVEPSRTDTQYF
TGTGCCAGCAGCGTAGAGCCTAGCCGCACAGATACGCAGTATTTT
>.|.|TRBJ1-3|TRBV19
CASSMNRNSGNTIYF
TGTGCCAGTAGTATGAACCGGAACTCTGGAAACACCATATATTTT
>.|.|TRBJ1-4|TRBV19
CASRGPPSREKLFF
TGTGCCAGTAGGGGCCCGCCGTCGCGGGAAAAACTGTTTTTT
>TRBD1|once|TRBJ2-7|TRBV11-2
CASSLLGTGVYREQYF
TGTGCCAGCAGCTTATTGGGGACAGGGGTTTATCGCGAGCAGTACTTC
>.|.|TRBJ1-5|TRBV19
CASSIRAPDQPQHF
TGTGCCAGTAGTATCAGGGCCCCAGATCAGCCCCAGCATTTT
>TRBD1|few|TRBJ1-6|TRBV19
CASSGTGGNSPLHF
TGTGCCAGTAGTGGGACAGGTGGGAATTCACCCCTCCACTTT
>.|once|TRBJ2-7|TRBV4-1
CASSQGVLRRARMSYEQYF
TGCGCCAGCAGCCAAGGGGTCCTCCGTCGGGCGAGGATGTCCTACGAGCAGTACTTC
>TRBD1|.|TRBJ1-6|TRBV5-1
CASSPGTGGSADNSPLHF
TGCGCCAGCAGCCCAGGGACAGGGGGGTCCGCGGATAATTCACCCCTCCACTTT
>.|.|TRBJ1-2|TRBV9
CASSVEERGYGYTF
TGTGCCAGCAGCGTAGAGGAGAGGGGCTATGGCTACACCTTC
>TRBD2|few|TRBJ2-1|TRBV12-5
CASASGGFYNEQFF
TGTGCTAGTGCTTCCGGGGGGTTCTACAATGAGCAGTTCTTC
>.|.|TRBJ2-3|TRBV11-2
CASRLGADTQYF
TGTGCCAGCAGATTAGGGGCAGATACGCAGTATTTT
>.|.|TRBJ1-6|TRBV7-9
CASSLRDYNSPLHF
TGTGCCAGCAGCTTAAGGGACTATAATTCACCCCTCCACTTT
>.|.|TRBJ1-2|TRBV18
CASSPPSVGPRYTF
TGTGCCAGCTCACCGCCCTCGGTGGGCCCTCGCTACACCTTC
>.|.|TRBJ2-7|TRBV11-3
CASSLEVGRNYEQYF
TGTGCCAGCAGCTTAGAGGTAGGCAGGAACTACGAGCAGTACTTC
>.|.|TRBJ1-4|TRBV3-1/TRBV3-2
CASSPQGVREKLFF
TGTGCCAGCAGCCCGCAGGGTGTCCGTGAAAAACTGTTTTTT
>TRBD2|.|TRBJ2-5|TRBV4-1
CASSVFSSGGEETQYF
TGCGCCAGCAGCGTATTTAGTAGCGGGGGGGAAGAGACCCAGTACTTC
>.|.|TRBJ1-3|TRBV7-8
CASGMGSTGQGNTIYF
TGTGCCAGCGGAATGGGATCCACGGGACAAGGAAACACCATATATTTT
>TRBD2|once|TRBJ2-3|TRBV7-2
CASSSPLGAGGPTDTQYF
TGTGCCAGCAGCTCCCCCCTTGGGGCGGGGGGGCCGACAGATACGCAGTATTTT
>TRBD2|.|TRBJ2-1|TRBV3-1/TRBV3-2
CASSQQGRDGEQFF
TGTGCCAGCAGCCAACAAGGGAGGGATGGTGAGCAGTTCTTC
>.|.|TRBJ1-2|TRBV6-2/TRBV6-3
CASSELKTNYGYTF
TGTGCCAGCAGCGAACTGAAAACTAACTATGGCTACACCTTC
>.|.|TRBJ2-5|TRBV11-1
CASSLAGGLETQYF
TGTGCCAGCAGCTTAGCTGGGGGTCTGGAGACCCAGTACTTC
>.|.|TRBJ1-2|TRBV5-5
CASSLTSKGYGYTF
TGTGCCAGCAGCTTGACCTCCAAGGGCTATGGCTACACCTTC